This T cell receptor (beta chain) was captured by sequencing in a study of blood T cell repertoires in COVID-19. Measured with immunoSEQ multiplex PCR; TCRdb has only the in-frame clones, and not every one. The sample carries fewer than 150,000 clones, approximately 85% recorded once. V shed 5 bases, J shed 4 bases, and the junction held 7 bases outside the gene matches. The CDR3 runs to 15 residues. CDR1 is SGHTA, CDR2 FQGTGA, per germline. Only a few counts were recorded for this clone. The sequenced sample consisted of peripheral blood. The chain combines TRBV7-3 with TRBJ1-2; 10 bases agree with TRBD1. The clonotype was recovered from a woman in her fifties or sixties with COVID-19, enrolled during active disease. CDR3 coding DNA: TGTGCCAGCAGCCCGCGACAGGGGGCTGTCTATGGCTACACCTTC. Its translation: CASSPRQGAVYGYTF.